This entry describes one T cell receptor beta chain. Its target is unknown. Trimming at V came to 4 bases and at J to 7 bases, leaving 6 bases not matched to a gene. The CDR3 contains 13 residues. The germline CDR1 and CDR2 sequences are SEHNR and FQNEAQ (reference sequence). 60 Vbeta and 13 Jbeta primers were used in PCR. Profiling relied on immunoSEQ multiplex PCR, and the TCRdb table lists in-frame clones only, not all of them. The sample includes around 110,000 clones, around 77% of them seen just once. This sample was included in a study of cytomegalovirus exposure and HLA in healthy donors. General study findings and limits: With further analysis later on, most CMV-associated TCR beta chains appeared HLA-restricted.

This sequence originates from a man aged 18 to 29 in good health and CMV-seronegative. V gene TRBV7-9 combines with J gene TRBJ2-5; 7 bases align to TRBD2. Sequencing input: PBMCs. Written as DNA, the CDR3 is TGTGCCAGCAGCTGGGGGGGTCTCCCGACCCAGTACTTC. It codes for CASSWGGLPTQYF.